A single TCR beta chain is shown here with its context. How the authors handled the data: Researchers report that nucleated cell counts were estimated from reference gene primer amplification. TCRdb's table, derived via immunoSEQ multiplex PCR, lists solely in-frame clones and lacks some. D and trimming come from the DNA, and the V and J calls and clone size come from that table. Here the sample spans about 120,000 clones, about 80% being singletons. The data were obtained in a study of blood T cell repertoires in COVID-19. As for the study in general: Acute and convalescent COVID-19 specimens originated in the United States, Italy and Spain. In each case, the material was cDNA or gDNA derived from T cells, B-cell-depleted T cells, or PBMCs.

Per the germline V gene, CDR1 is SGHVS and CDR2 is FQNEAQ. The germline V and J ends were trimmed by 1 base and 0 bases, with 10 bases remaining between them. This CDR3 comprises 17 residues. The sequencing sample was made of peripheral blood. This TCR was recovered from an older man with active or convalescent COVID-19. This rearrangement joins TRBV7-8 to TRBJ2-6, with a possible D match to TRBD1 (5 bases). The CDR3 DNA follows: TGTGCCAGCAGCTTAGTTCAGGGAAACTCTGGGGCCAACGTCCTGACTTTC. Residues: CASSLVQGNSGANVLTF.